In its sample, the clone carrying this T cell receptor (beta chain) was seen a few times. Its antigen is not identified. TCR cDNA, made by 5'RACE template switching, carried an added universal primer site and UMIs. TCRdb recomputed calls from the 5' RACE reads with MiXCR, one row per CDR3 protein. Found here are a few hundred thousand distinct CDR3 sequences, approximately 8% of them singletons; the top ten hold 17%. V was trimmed by 0 bases and J by 4 bases, leaving 7 bases between them. CDR1 is SGHTA, CDR2 FQGNSA, per germline. CDR3 size: 14 residues. The entry originates in a study of T cells after yellow fever vaccination. General study findings and limits: In FACS-sorted repertoires, abundant clonotypes from the bulk population could appear as contaminants. The booster saw the reappearance of most primary-vaccination clones (roughly 97% CD4, 80% to 90% CD8). Only a minor proportion of clonotypes was detected across both CD4 and CD8 compartments.

The chain joins TRBV7-2 to TRBJ1-5; D unresolved. The specimen was PBMCs, collected about 49 days after the first yellow fever vaccination. This sequence was found in a young man who received the YFV17D yellow fever vaccine. The CDR3 DNA reads TGTGCCAGCAGCTTAGCCTACACAAATCAGCCCCAGCATTTT. As protein: CASSLAYTNQPQHF. The whole variable domain, remainder taken from reference TRBV7-2 and TRBJ1-5, is GAGVSQSPSNKVTEKGKDVELRCDPISGHTALYWYRQSLGQGLEFLIYFQGNSAPDKSGLPSDRFSAERTGGSVSTLTIQRTQQEDSAVYLCASSLAYTNQPQHFGDGTRLSIL.